These 15 T cell receptor beta chains share one sample of origin, sequenced in a study of cytomegalovirus exposure and HLA in healthy donors listed by TCRdb under 2017. Libraries were built with the immunoSEQ multiplex PCR assay. A mixture of 60 forward primers for TCR Vbeta segments and 13 reverse primers for TCR Jbeta segments was used in the multiplex PCR. TCRdb provides this immuneACCESS table in a form limited to in-frame rearrangements. Some clones are lacking; in checked studies, under half of them reflect an unresolved V gene, and why the rest are absent is not known. The sample table holds about 120,000 clones, of which around 60% were seen once. Just under 9.5% of the sample belongs to the ten largest clones. Sequenced material: PBMCs. All receptors derive from a woman aged 35 to 49 in good health and CMV-seropositive.

The rearrangement joins TRBV28 to TRBJ2-7; 8 nucleotides agree with TRBD1. V lost 2 bases and J lost 4; bases outside the gene matches: 16. The CDR3 is 18 residues long. The germline V gene has CDR1 MDHEN and CDR2 SYDVKM. As DNA, the CDR3 is TGTGCCAGCAGTTTAGGGTCCCCGACAGGGGCGAAGTGGTACGAGCAGTACTTC. It codes for CASSLGSPTGAKWYEQYF.

There are a few counts of this clone. The chain joins TRBV19 to TRBJ2-1; the D gene is possibly TRBD2 (5 bases). V gave up 5 bases and J gave up 3 bases, with 8 bases separating them. CDR3 length equals 13 residues. Germline V gene sequence: CDR1 LNHDA, CDR2 SQIVND (reference sequence). This CDR3 is CASSEGDYNEQFF. DNA of the CDR3: TGTGCCAGTAGTGAGGGCGACTACAATGAGCAGTTCTTC.

The rearrangement links TRBV7-9 to TRBJ1-4, with D maybe TRBD1 (5 bases). Germline CDR1 and CDR2: SEHNR and FQNEAQ (reference sequence). The CDR3 is 13 amino acids. Trimming left V 6 bases short and J 5 bases short, with 10 bases between. CDR3 protein: CASRPRQNEKLFF. In nucleotides, the CDR3 is TGTGCCAGCAGACCCAGACAGAATGAAAAACTGTTTTTT.

The V and J genes are TRBV10-3 and TRBJ1-1; 7 bases align to TRBD1. The CDR3 is 12 amino acids. V trimming: 11 bases; J trimming: 5 bases; junction bases outside the gene matches: 8. Germline CDR1 reads ENHRY; CDR2 reads SYGVKD. CDR3 region: CASRQGTTEAFF. The CDR3 DNA is TGTGCCTCCCGACAGGGAACAACTGAAGCTTTCTTT.

The chain recombines TRBV30 with TRBJ1-2; 9 bases line up with TRBD1. V shed 4 bases and J 0 bases; nucleotides not matched to a gene: 3. CDR3 size: 14 residues. Per the germline V gene, CDR1 is GTSNPN and CDR2 is SVGIG (reference sequence). The CDR3: CAWTRTGANYGYTF. CDR3 DNA: TGTGCCTGGACTCGGACAGGGGCTAACTATGGCTACACCTTC.

The J gene is TRBJ2-1, the V gene TRBV10-3; TRBD2 is a possible D gene (6 bases). The CDR3 consists of 14 residues. V lost 8 bases, J lost 4 bases, and 15 bases lay in between. Germline-derived CDR1 and CDR2 are ENHRY and SYGVKD. Here the CDR3 DNA reads TGTGCCATCTCTTTCGGGGCGGGATACAATGAGCAGTTCTTC. Its translation: CAISFGAGYNEQFF.

Here the CDR3 DNA reads TGTGCCAGCAGCCTTTTGGGGACAGACGATCAGCCCCAGCATTTT. This sequence encodes CASSLLGTDDQPQHF. The chain is built from TRBV27 and TRBJ1-5; 7 positions agree with TRBD1. The J segment lost 5 bases and the V segment lost 6 bases, leaving 10 bases of the junction unmatched. The CDR3 loop spans 15 amino acids. Germline CDR1 and CDR2: MNHEY and SMNVEV (reference sequence).

The V call is TRBV7-2, the J call TRBJ2-7; 9 nucleotides line up with TRBD2. The V gene's germline CDR1 is SGHTA and CDR2 FQGNSA. The CDR3 length is 16 residues. J gave up 0 bases and V 0 bases, and 3 bases lay outside the gene matches. The chain's CDR3 is CASSLAASGISYEQYF. CDR3 DNA: TGTGCCAGCAGCTTAGCAGCTAGCGGGATCTCCTACGAGCAGTACTTC.

The chain couples TRBV7-7 to TRBJ2-3; D gene unclear. The CDR3 is 13 residues long. Germline V gene data show CDR1 as SSHAT and CDR2 as FNYEAQ (reference sequence). The V end lost 1 base, the J end lost 3 bases, and 5 bases lay between the germline ends. This CDR3 is CASSLGVTDTQYF. DNA of the CDR3: TGTGCCAGCAGCTTAGGAGTAACAGATACGCAGTATTTT.

Only a few counts were recorded for this clone. The rearrangement joins TRBV30 to TRBJ2-2; possibly TRBD2 for D (5 bases). The CDR3 length is 14 residues. CDR1 and CDR2 from the germline V gene are GTSNPN and SVGIG (reference sequence). V was clipped by 1 base and J by 5 bases, with 11 bases between them. CDR3 amino acids: CAWSGPGVTGELFF. The DNA for the CDR3 is TGTGCCTGGAGTGGTCCCGGGGTGACCGGGGAGCTGTTTTTT. The full variable domain, with the rest looked up from reference TRBV30 and TRBJ2-2, is SQTIHQWPATLVQPVGSPLSLECTVEGTSNPNLYWYRQAAGRGLQLLFYSVGIGQISSEVPQNLSASRPQDRQFILSSKKLLLSDSGFYLCAWSGPGVTGELFFGEGSRLTVL.

V and J are TRBV5-1 and TRBJ2-3; TRBD2 agrees at 7 bases. CDR1 is SGHRS and CDR2 is YFSETQ in the germline V gene. V shed 0 bases, J shed 2 bases, and the junction held 3 bases outside the gene matches. The CDR3 extends over 15 amino acids. The CDR3 nucleotides are TGCGCCAGCAGCTTGGAACTAGCGATCACAGATACGCAGTATTTT. Amino acid sequence: CASSLELAITDTQYF.

The V gene is TRBV14, the J gene TRBJ2-7, with TRBD2 matching 8 bases. The length of the CDR3 is 16 residues. CDR1 SGHDN and CDR2 FVKESK come from the germline V gene. The trim removed 1 base at V and 6 bases at J, leaving 11 bases unmatched. This CDR3 is CASSQVTAGVFSEQYF. The DNA of the CDR3 is TGTGCCAGCAGCCAAGTTACAGCGGGAGTTTTTAGCGAGCAGTACTTC. Full variable domain (outside the CDR3, taken from reference TRBV14 and TRBJ2-7): EAGVTQFPSHSVIEKGQTVTLRCDPISGHDNLYWYRRVMGKEIKFLLHFVKESKQDESGMPNNRFLAERTGGTYSTLKVQPAELEDSGVYFCASSQVTAGVFSEQYFGPGTRLTVT.

The V gene is TRBV19, the J gene TRBJ2-7, with D uncertain. The CDR3 length is 14 residues. The ends were cut back, 1 base at V and 4 bases at J, with 11 bases in the middle. Germline CDR1 LNHDA, CDR2 SQIVND (reference sequence). CDR3 DNA: TGTGCCAGTAGTATAGCCCATCGGTGGTACGAGCAGTACTTC. Protein product: CASSIAHRWYEQYF.

This clone turned up a few times. This chain uses TRBV28 with TRBJ1-5; D call uncertain. From germline, CDR1 is MDHEN and CDR2 SYDVKM. The germline V and J ends were trimmed by 1 base and 1 base, with 5 bases remaining between them. This CDR3 is built from 14 residues. DNA of the CDR3: TGTGCCAGCAGTTTATCTGAGAGCAATCAGCCCCAGCATTTT. Translation: CASSLSESNQPQHF.

The chain employs TRBV7-2 and TRBJ2-5; D unresolved. The CDR3 is 14 amino acids. V was cut by 2 bases and J by 1 base, with 8 bases left in between. From germline, CDR1 is SGHTA and CDR2 FQGNSA. The CDR3 nucleotides are TGTGCCAGCAGCTTATATGCAGTCCAAGAGACCCAGTACTTC. It codes for CASSLYAVQETQYF. The entire variable domain, with the rest obtained from reference TRBV7-2 and TRBJ2-5, is as follows: GAGVSQSPSNKVTEKGKDVELRCDPISGHTALYWYRQSLGQGLEFLIYFQGNSAPDKSGLPSDRFSAERTGGSVSTLTIQRTQQEDSAVYLCASSLYAVQETQYFGPGTRLLVL.